This TCR beta chain stems from a study of shared clonotypes between healthy human individuals. In the naive CD8 group, cells lacked CD45RO and were positively selected for CCR7, so terminally differentiated effector memory CD45RA+ cells were left out. Only in-frame clones appear in the TCRdb table, and some are missing; sequencing was by immunoSEQ multiplex PCR. This table holds some 2.1 million clones, around 93% found once. This TCR derives from a man aged 18 to 30 in good health. Some clones in this sample may be carry-over from other donors' samples. What was sequenced was naive CD8+ T cells from PBMCs.

DNA of the CDR3: TGTGCCAGCAGTATCGAAGGGACAGGCGCCTACGAGCAGTACTTC. Its translation is CASSIEGTGAYEQYF. V usage is TRBV28 and J usage is TRBJ2-7; 8 nucleotides line up with TRBD1. Losses at the gene ends were 5 bases for V and 2 bases for J; bases not matched to a gene: 8. Germline lookup yields CDR1 MDHEN and CDR2 SYDVKM. The CDR3 runs 15 residues. The full variable domain, in which reference TRBV28 and TRBJ2-7 provide the parts outside the CDR3, is DVKVTQSSRYLVKRTGEKVFLECVQDMDHENMFWYRQDPGLGLRLIYFSYDVKMKEKGDIPEGYSVSREKKERFSLILESASTNQTSMYLCASSIEGTGAYEQYFGPGTRLTVT.